These 4 T cell receptor beta chains share one sample of origin, sequenced in a study of T cells in women clearing cervical HPV infection. Data came from immunoSEQ multiplex PCR; TCRdb stores just in-frame clones and leaves some out. The sample holds 30,000 to 35,000 clones. The material sequenced was blood buffy coat. These receptors were collected from a woman aged 18-69 years with a cervical HPV16 infection that either progressed to CIN3+ or cleared (not recorded which).

A note on this clone: The CDR3 end falls 3 residues outside the read, so it is completed with the germline J gene. J is TRBJ1-2 and V is TRBV7-6; 9 positions agree with TRBD1. CDR3 length: 14 amino acids. Germline loops: CDR1 SGHVS, CDR2 FNYEAQ. The DNA read from the CDR3 is TGTGCCAGCAGCTACCGGGACAGGGACAATGAC. As protein: CASSYRDRDND. The CDR3 reads in full as CASSYRDRDNDYTF.

The part of the CDR3 DNA that was read is TGTGCCAGCAGCTTAGGCCAGGGACAAGAGACC. Its protein is CASSLGQGQET. In full, the CDR3 is CASSLGQGQETQYF. The rearrangement links TRBV7-8 to TRBJ2-5; the D gene is possibly TRBD1 (5 bases). Read sequence stops 3 residues before the CDR3 end, and the germline J gene provides the missing end. Germline CDR1 SGHVS, CDR2 FQNEAQ. Trimming took off 1 base at V and 2 bases at J, with 8 bases between the two ends. This CDR3 is 14 amino acids long.

Details on this clone: The CDR3 extends 3 residues past the end of the read, so its final part is completed from the germline J gene. The genes are TRBV19 and TRBJ2-3; the D gene is possibly TRBD2 (6 bases). Deletions cut 10 bases from V and 1 base from J, with 12 bases between. Per germline, CDR1 LNHDA and CDR2 SQIVND (reference sequence). The CDR3 spans 13 residues. The CDR3 reads CATRLVGTDTQYF. CDR3 bases read: TGTGCCACCAGACTAGTGGGCACAGATACG.

In the case of this clone: The read terminates 3 residues before the CDR3 end, so the remaining end is supplied by the germline J gene. This chain uses TRBV10-3 with TRBJ1-1; 7 nucleotides agree with TRBD1. Germline trimming cut 10 bases from V and 5 bases from J; bases unmatched to any gene: 10. Germline lookup yields CDR1 ENHRY and CDR2 SYGVKD. This CDR3 is 13 amino acids long. CDR3 bases read: TGTGCCACCCAGGGGGACGGGGGAACTGAA. It codes for CATQGDGGTE. The full CDR3 protein is CATQGDGGTEAFF.